This T cell receptor beta chain was captured in a study of T cells in localized non-small cell lung cancer. General study findings and limits: Detection in adjacent lung was observed for a median around 50 of the top 100 tumor clones.

This clone was counted a few times. Its specificity is not known. The data were produced by immunoSEQ multiplex PCR, yet TCRdb's version contains in-frame clones alone and is incomplete. The data contain approximately 140,000 clones, roughly 90% of them singletons. CDR3 length equals 14 residues. The V end was cut by 5 bases, the J end by 3 bases, with 14 bases between. CDR1 and CDR2 (germline): SEHNR, FQNEAQ (reference sequence). The chain links TRBV7-9 to TRBJ2-7; a weak D match, TRBD2 (6 bases). The material sequenced was peripheral blood, taken before any cancer treatment. The clonotype comes from a female donor older than 55 with stage I lung adenocarcinoma. The CDR3 is CASSPGTWDYEQYF. As DNA, the CDR3 is TGTGCCAGCAGCCCCGGGACTTGGGACTACGAGCAGTACTTC.